A single sample gave rise to the 31 T cell receptor beta chains below, sequenced in a study of blood T cell repertoires in COVID-19. Measured with immunoSEQ multiplex PCR; TCRdb has only the in-frame clones, and not every one. The sample shows under 250,000 clones, 82% of them seen only once. The sample comprised PBMCs or T cells enriched from blood (not recorded which). The receptor set was obtained from a woman aged 60-70 years who had recovered from COVID-19.

The chain recombines TRBV7-6 with TRBJ2-3; 7 bases match TRBD1. The CDR3 extends over 15 amino acids. The ends lost 0 bases at V and 3 bases at J; junction bases unmatched: 3. Germline CDR1 is SGHVS and CDR2 is FNYEAQ. The DNA for the CDR3 is TGTGCCAGCAGCTTAGCACAGGGGAGAACAGATACGCAGTATTTT. Translated: CASSLAQGRTDTQYF.

J is TRBJ2-7 and V is TRBV21-1; TRBD2 reflects the table's D call only, with no check against the DNA. TRBV21-1 is described as a pseudogene. The CDR3 sequence is 14 residues long. Here the CDR3 reads CASSKGRGTKEQYF. The CDR3 region has the DNA TGTGCCAGCAGCAAAGGGCGGGGCACTAAGGAGCAGTACTTC.

V and J are TRBV6-2 or TRBV6-3 and TRBJ2-3; 11 bases fit TRBD2. Germline CDR1 reads MNHEY; CDR2 reads SVGEGT. This CDR3 has 17 amino acids. V lost 4 bases, J lost 0 bases, and 6 bases stayed unmatched. CDR3: CASSWPTSGASTDTQYF. CDR3 sequence (DNA): TGTGCCAGCAGTTGGCCGACTAGCGGGGCTAGCACAGATACGCAGTATTTT.

The V call is TRBV5-1, the J call TRBJ2-2; D is uncertain. Trimming took 4 bases from V and 2 from J, leaving 15 bases between them. The CDR3 is 16 amino acids. Germline loops: CDR1 SGHRS, CDR2 YFSETQ. The CDR3 nucleotides are TGCGCCAGCAGCCCGGGTTCGGCGGTTAACACCGGGGAGCTGTTTTTT. It is translated as CASSPGSAVNTGELFF.

The gene calls are TRBV7-9 and TRBJ1-1; 7 nucleotides agree with TRBD1. The CDR3 extends over 17 amino acids. Trimming at V came to 2 bases and at J to 1 base, leaving 10 bases not matched to a gene. Germline CDR1 SEHNR, CDR2 FQNEAQ (reference sequence). This CDR3 is CASSLRGAGGTNTEAFF. DNA of the CDR3: TGTGCCAGCAGCTTACGCGGGGCAGGGGGTACGAACACTGAAGCTTTCTTT.

The V gene is TRBV2, the J gene TRBJ2-7; D perhaps matches TRBD2 (6 bases). Germline CDR1 is SNHLY and CDR2 is FYNNEI. The CDR3 is 15 residues long. The V gene lost 7 bases and the J gene lost 3 bases, with 19 bases spanning the gap. CDR3 protein: CASTRVGGPDYEQYF. CDR3 nucleotide sequence: TGTGCCAGCACTCGGGTAGGAGGGCCCGACTACGAGCAGTACTTC. Supplemented by reference TRBV2 and TRBJ2-7, the full variable domain reads EPEVTQTPSHQVTQMGQEVILRCVPISNHLYFYWYRQILGQKVEFLVSFYNNEISEKSEIFDDQFSVERPDGSNFTLKIRSTKLEDSAMYFCASTRVGGPDYEQYFGPGTRLTVT.

Judged by abundance, this clone is medium-sized. The chain combines TRBV9 with TRBJ2-1, with 14 bases matching TRBD2. This CDR3 is built from 16 residues. V was clipped by 3 bases and J by 5 bases; unmatched bases: 4. CDR1 and CDR2 from the germline V gene are SGDLS and YYNGEE. CDR3 loop: CASSEMGLAGDNEQFF. CDR3 DNA: TGTGCCAGCAGCGAAATGGGACTAGCGGGGGACAATGAGCAGTTCTTC.

In its sample, this clone was seen once. The chain carries TRBV6-5 and TRBJ1-2; TRBD1 agrees at 7 bases. CDR3 length: 14 amino acids. From germline, CDR1 is MNHEY and CDR2 SVGAGI. After removal of 6 bases from V and 5 bases from J, the junction contained 9 bases not matched to a gene. The DNA for the CDR3 is TGTGCCAGCAGCTACGCCCGGGACAGTTATGGCTACACCTTC. As protein: CASSYARDSYGYTF.

This clone was counted a few times. V and J are TRBV2 and TRBJ1-4, with TRBD1 identical over 8 bases. Losses at the gene ends were 4 bases for V and 6 bases for J; bases not matched to a gene: 7. This CDR3 contains 15 residues. From germline, CDR1 is SNHLY and CDR2 FYNNEI. CDR3 sequence (DNA): TGTGCCAGCAGTGCCCAGGGGGCGCGGGATGAAAAACTGTTTTTT. Amino acid sequence: CASSAQGARDEKLFF.

Concerning this clone: The junction does not match germline at one end; this may be a read error. V and J are TRBV5-4 and TRBJ2-1, with TRBD2 identical over 7 bases. This CDR3 region has 13 residues. Germline CDR1 and CDR2: SGHNT and YYREEE (reference sequence). The CDR3 bases are TGCGCCCCGGGGGGTATTACCTACAATGAGCAGTTCTTC. Protein product: CAPGGITYNEQFF.

V is TRBV7-2 and J is TRBJ2-7, with 11 nucleotides matching TRBD1. CDR1 and CDR2 (germline): SGHTA, FQGNSA. There are 13 residues in the CDR3. V gave up 5 bases and J gave up 8 bases; unmatched junction bases: 5. The CDR3 coding sequence is TGTGCCAGCAGCCTTGGGACAGGGGGAAAGCAGTACTTC. Translated, it gives CASSLGTGGKQYF.

This clone appeared a single time. The sample carries other DNA sequences with the same CDR3. The V call is TRBV18, the J call TRBJ2-2, with a tentative D call TRBD2 (5 bases). This CDR3 contains 14 residues. CDR1 and CDR2 from the germline V gene are KGHSH and LQKENI. The ends were cut back, 3 bases at V and 3 bases at J, with 8 bases in the middle. The DNA of the CDR3 is TGTGCCAGCTCACCGGACTCGGACACCGGGGAGCTGTTTTTT. Protein sequence: CASSPDSDTGELFF.

V usage is TRBV7-2 and J usage is TRBJ1-2; D not certain. This CDR3 region has 16 residues. V lost 3 bases to trimming and J lost 4 bases, with 18 bases between them. Germline-derived CDR1 and CDR2 are SGHTA and FQGNSA. The CDR3: CASSLSRWTAGYGYTF. Here the CDR3 DNA reads TGTGCCAGCAGCTTGTCGAGATGGACGGCGGGCTATGGCTACACCTTC.

The chain carries TRBV18 and TRBJ2-5, with TRBD2 as a possible D gene (6 bases). The length of the CDR3 is 13 residues. Germline CDR1 reads KGHSH; CDR2 reads LQKENI. Trimming stripped 2 bases from V and 4 bases from J, with 8 bases between. DNA of the CDR3: TGTGCCAGCTCACCAGGGGGGAGAGAGACCCAGTACTTC. Translating it yields CASSPGGRETQYF.

The rearrangement uses TRBV12-3 or TRBV12-4 and TRBJ1-5, with D perhaps matching TRBD1 (5 bases). This CDR3 region has 13 residues. V was shortened by 6 bases and J by 4 bases, with 10 bases between the two germline ends. CDR3 DNA: TGTGCCAGCAGCCGGGACTGGAATCAGCCCCAGCATTTT. Translated, it gives CASSRDWNQPQHF.

This rearrangement joins TRBV6-5 to TRBJ1-5; D call uncertain. Germline V gene sequence: CDR1 MNHEY, CDR2 SVGAGI. This CDR3 is built from 12 residues. Trimming cost V 6 bases and J 0 bases, with 3 bases left between them. The CDR3 region has the DNA TGTGCCAGCAGCCTTAGCAATCAGCCCCAGCATTTT. It specifies CASSLSNQPQHF.

The chain recombines TRBV25-1 with TRBJ1-2; 8 bases are a match to TRBD1. This CDR3 spans 15 amino acids. J lost 0 bases, V lost 9 bases, and 9 bases had no gene match. The germline gives CDR1 MGHDK, CDR2 SYGVNS. The CDR3: CASSEQGGANYGYTF. Written as DNA, the CDR3 is TGTGCCAGTTCGGAACAGGGGGGAGCTAACTATGGCTACACCTTC.

The table lists this clone with a few counts. The gene calls are TRBV7-2 and TRBJ1-2, with D tentatively TRBD1 (5 bases). CDR1 SGHTA and CDR2 FQGNSA come from the germline V gene. The CDR3 has 17 residues. V lost 3 bases, J lost 6 bases, and 23 bases lay in between. The DNA of the CDR3 is TGTGCCAGCAGCTTCTACTCCGCCGGGACTCGAGGCCATGGCTACACCTTC. Translation: CASSFYSAGTRGHGYTF.

The gene calls are TRBV18 and TRBJ2-5, with D unresolved. Between the trimmed V and J ends, which lost 6 bases and 0 bases, there was a span of 5 bases. The CDR3 loop spans 12 amino acids. The germline V gene has CDR1 KGHSH and CDR2 LQKENI. Here the CDR3 reads CASSPYQETQYF. As DNA, the CDR3 is TGTGCCAGCTCCCCTTACCAAGAGACCCAGTACTTC.

The chain links TRBV9 to TRBJ2-1; tentative D call: TRBD2 (6 bases). The CDR3 length is 12 residues. Per the germline V gene, CDR1 is SGDLS and CDR2 is YYNGEE. V shed 3 bases and J shed 10 bases, with 11 bases lying between them. The CDR3 DNA sequence: TGTGCCAGCAGCGGCGGGACTCCCGAGCAGTTCTTC. It translates to CASSGGTPEQFF.

This clone was picked up a small number of times. This sequence joins TRBV29-1 and TRBJ1-1; D remains ambiguous. The CDR3 is 12 residues long. The V end lost 7 bases, the J end lost 5 bases, and 14 bases lay between the germline ends. The germline V gene encodes CDR1 SQVTM and CDR2 ANQGSEA. The CDR3 loop is CSAASVKTEAFF. In nucleotides, the CDR3 is TGCAGCGCCGCATCAGTTAAGACTGAAGCTTTCTTT.

This rearrangement joins TRBV5-4 to TRBJ2-4, with 7 bases that match TRBD2. Germline CDR1 reads SGHNT; CDR2 reads YYREEE (reference sequence). CDR3 length: 14 amino acids. V was clipped by 0 bases and J by 5 bases; unmatched bases: 2. The CDR3 is CASSLGAGENIQYF. The CDR3 DNA follows: TGTGCCAGCAGCTTGGGGGCGGGAGAAAACATTCAGTACTTC.

V gene TRBV30 combines with J gene TRBJ2-2; perhaps TRBD2 as D (5 bases). Germline lookup yields CDR1 GTSNPN and CDR2 SVGIG (reference sequence). V was clipped by 1 base and J by 8 bases, with 14 bases between them. The CDR3 totals 14 residues. CDR3 region: CAWSARGAPGELFF. Written as DNA, the CDR3 is TGTGCCTGGAGTGCCCGGGGTGCCCCGGGGGAGCTGTTTTTT.

The chain links TRBV5-5 to TRBJ2-6; a weak D match, TRBD1 (6 bases). Germline CDR1 SGHKS, CDR2 YYEKEE (reference sequence). The CDR3 covers 16 residues. The V end was cut by 4 bases, the J end by 0 bases, with 11 bases between. The CDR3 DNA reads as TGTGCCAGCAGCGGGGGCAGCTCCTCTGGGGCCAACGTCCTGACTTTC. It specifies CASSGGSSSGANVLTF.

The chain couples TRBV6-2 or TRBV6-3 to TRBJ2-1, with TRBD2 identical over 8 bases. V trimming: 5 bases; J trimming: 4 bases; junction bases outside the gene matches: 7. Looked up from germline, CDR1 is MNHEY and CDR2 is SVGEGT. The CDR3 length is 15 residues. CDR3 loop: CASSRLAREYNEQFF. The CDR3 DNA reads as TGTGCCAGCAGTCGACTAGCGCGGGAGTACAATGAGCAGTTCTTC.

CDR3 region: CASSQASGNYEQYF. CDR3 sequence (DNA): TGTGCCAGCAGCCAGGCTAGCGGGAACTACGAGCAGTACTTC. This chain joins TRBV7-2 and TRBJ2-7; 9 positions agree with TRBD2. Losses at the gene ends were 5 bases for V and 3 bases for J; bases not matched to a gene: 5. CDR3 length: 14 amino acids. Germline V lookup: CDR1 SGHTA, CDR2 FQGNSA.

The V gene is TRBV7-9, the J gene TRBJ2-1, with 11 bases fitting TRBD2. The germline V gene has CDR1 SEHNR and CDR2 FQNEAQ (reference sequence). V was clipped by 1 base and J by 8 bases; unmatched bases: 7. The CDR3 runs to 16 residues. The CDR3 loop reads CASSLGLAGGSDEQFF. The CDR3 bases are TGTGCCAGCAGCTTAGGGCTAGCGGGAGGTAGCGATGAGCAGTTCTTC.

V usage is TRBV28 and J usage is TRBJ1-5; TRBD1 agrees at 8 bases. V gave up 6 bases and J gave up 6 bases; unmatched junction bases: 10. The CDR3 runs 15 residues. Germline values: CDR1 MDHEN, CDR2 SYDVKM. This CDR3 reads CASSFDRGISQPQHF. CDR3 DNA: TGTGCCAGCAGCTTCGACAGGGGAATTAGTCAGCCCCAGCATTTT.

This chain uses TRBV2 with TRBJ1-2, with 7 bases matching TRBD1. The V gene end was trimmed by 9 bases and the J gene end by 2 bases; junction bases not matched to a gene: 3. CDR3 length: 12 residues. Germline assignment: CDR1 SNHLY and CDR2 FYNNEI. The CDR3 coding sequence is TGTGCCAGGCGGACAGGCAACTATGGCTACACCTTC. It yields the protein CARRTGNYGYTF. Full variable domain (remainder filled in from reference TRBV2 and TRBJ1-2): EPEVTQTPSHQVTQMGQEVILRCVPISNHLYFYWYRQILGQKVEFLVSFYNNEISEKSEIFDDQFSVERPDGSNFTLKIRSTKLEDSAMYFCARRTGNYGYTFGSGTRLTVV.

This rearrangement joins TRBV4-3 to TRBJ2-7, with TRBD2 matching over 9 bases. After removal of 0 bases from V and 7 bases from J, the junction contained 7 bases not matched to a gene. CDR1 is LGHNA, CDR2 YSLEER, per germline. This CDR3 has 15 amino acids. The CDR3 sequence: CASSQDSLAGREQYF. CDR3 DNA sequence: TGCGCCAGCAGCCAAGATTCCCTAGCGGGGAGAGAGCAGTACTTC.

The sample holds one count of this clone. The V gene is TRBV29-1, the J gene TRBJ2-2; 7 bases map to TRBD1. The CDR3 has 12 residues. V shed 3 bases, J shed 6 bases, and the junction held 1 base outside the gene matches. The germline gives CDR1 SQVTM, CDR2 ANQGSEA. CDR3 nucleotide sequence: TGCAGCGTTGAGAGGGGGCCCGGGGAGCTGTTTTTT. Encoded protein: CSVERGPGELFF.